The 10 T cell receptor beta chains below come from one sample, sequenced in a study of T cell responses to AZD1222 COVID-19 vaccine. Measured with immunoSEQ multiplex PCR; TCRdb has only the in-frame clones, and not every one. The data show 180,000 or so clones, more than 75% seen once. The sequencing here drew on peripheral blood, taken 28 days after the second AZD1222 dose. The source is an adult who received the AZD1222 COVID-19 vaccine.

The chain has TRBV4-3 and TRBJ2-7, with D perhaps matching TRBD1 (6 bases). Germline CDR1 reads LGHNA; CDR2 reads YSLEER. The length of the CDR3 is 14 residues. Trimming pared 4 bases from V and 2 bases from J, leaving 12 bases between. CDR3 DNA sequence: TGCGCCAGCAGCCCGGCCGGGACACCCTACGAGCAGTACTTC. Translation: CASSPAGTPYEQYF.

The chain couples TRBV7-9 to TRBJ2-1; the match to TRBD2 covers 11 bases. Germline V lookup: CDR1 SEHNR, CDR2 FQNEAQ (reference sequence). V lost 3 bases to trimming and J lost 4 bases; unmatched junction nucleotides: 5. The CDR3 totals 16 residues. Here the CDR3 reads CASSLAGLAAYNEQFF. CDR3 coding DNA: TGTGCCAGCAGCTTGGCGGGACTAGCGGCTTACAATGAGCAGTTCTTC.

The rearrangement links TRBV11-3 to TRBJ2-2; D may be TRBD1 (6 bases). Trimming pared 6 bases from V and 6 bases from J, leaving 11 bases between. The germline CDR1 and CDR2 sequences are SGHNT and YENEEA. CDR3 length equals 13 residues. CDR3 coding DNA: TGTGCCAGCAGTTCACAGGGCTCCGGGGAGCTGTTTTTT. Protein: CASSSQGSGELFF.

V gene TRBV6-5 combines with J gene TRBJ1-6, with D possibly matching TRBD1 (5 bases). This CDR3 region has 14 residues. V was shortened by 10 bases and J by 5 bases, with 15 bases between the two germline ends. Germline V gene sequence: CDR1 MNHEY, CDR2 SVGAGI. DNA of the CDR3: TGTGCCATCAAGCCGACAGACGATAATTCACCCCTCCACTTT. It codes for CAIKPTDDNSPLHF.

The rearrangement links TRBV29-1 to TRBJ2-1; 11 bases are a match to TRBD2. There are 15 residues in the CDR3. V lost 3 bases and J lost 4; bases outside the gene matches: 5. Looked up from germline, CDR1 is SQVTM and CDR2 is ANQGSEA. CDR3 in DNA: TGCAGCGTTGATGGGGTAGCGGGAGGGTACAATGAGCAGTTCTTC. Protein: CSVDGVAGGYNEQFF.

The genes are TRBV7-3 and TRBJ2-1; D remains ambiguous. Germline CDR1 reads SGHTA; CDR2 reads FQGTGA. This CDR3 comprises 14 residues. Trimming removed 7 bases at V and 4 bases at J, with 14 bases between. CDR3 nucleotides: TGTGCCAGCACCCCGGGTGGCCAGTACAATGAGCAGTTCTTC. Translating it yields CASTPGGQYNEQFF.

This sequence joins TRBV29-1 and TRBJ2-7, with D possibly TRBD1 on 6 matching bases. This CDR3 is built from 12 residues. Trimming took off 5 bases at V and 2 bases at J, with 10 bases between the two ends. Looked up from germline, CDR1 is SQVTM and CDR2 is ANQGSEA. The CDR3 DNA follows: TGCAGCGTTCTTCAGGGGCCCTACGAGCAGTACTTC. Its protein product is CSVLQGPYEQYF.

V usage is TRBV4-2 and J usage is TRBJ1-4; 9 bases map to TRBD1. V gave up 4 bases and J gave up 6 bases; unmatched junction bases: 6. This CDR3 has 15 residues. Germline V CDR1 and CDR2: LGHNA, YNFKEQ. CDR3: CASSRQGEEDEKLFF. The CDR3 bases are TGTGCCAGCAGCCGACAGGGGGAAGAGGATGAAAAACTGTTTTTT.

CDR3 sequence reads: CACSKGGYNEQFF. CDR3 coding DNA: TGTGCCTGCTCCAAAGGCGGCTACAATGAGCAGTTCTTC. This sequence joins TRBV30 and TRBJ2-1; D gene uncertain. CDR3 length: 13 amino acids. V lost 6 bases and J 3 bases, leaving 12 bases between the germline ends. Germline V gene sequence: CDR1 GTSNPN, CDR2 SVGIG (reference sequence).

The chain links TRBV7-2 to TRBJ2-7; 8 positions match TRBD1. Germline CDR1 reads SGHTA; CDR2 reads FQGNSA. The CDR3 has 14 residues. The junction had 12 bases not matched to a gene; V was cut back by 10 bases and J by 4 bases. For the CDR3, the DNA is TGTGCCACCGTGATAGGTCAGGGGGCTTACGAGCAGTACTTC. Translated, it gives CATVIGQGAYEQYF.